This entry is about one T cell receptor beta chain. No antigen is known for it. No base-level quality is on record; no much larger clone is a single base apart. This sample is drawn from a study of cytomegalovirus exposure and HLA in healthy donors (dated by TCRdb to the late 2010s). Some background on the complete study: An earlier analysis of more than 550 of the donors reported over 250 Gb of sequence data and 95 million to 130 million unique TCR beta sequences obtained from about 180 million T cells. In the later analysis, no new phenotypic data were used to find candidate immune exposures; instead, reliance was placed on TCR beta sequences and their occurrence across donors. High-throughput TCR immunosequencing, statistical association of individual TCRs with disease status, and machine learning were combined to predict cytomegalovirus infection status. A later genetic analysis used genome-wide SNP genotypes for about 65% of the 666 donors, treating that subset as a discovery cohort. Among several hundred genotyped donors of the cohort, an average of approximately 220,000 unique TCR beta nucleotide sequences was sequenced per donor, of which roughly 18% were non-productive. HLA typing included class I and class II loci at four-digit resolution. A separate validation cohort of about 110 different subjects was used in addition to the roughly 620-subject first cohort. In a later analysis, previously published TCR beta repertoires from 666 donors were re-analyzed and high-resolution HLA genotyping was added so that TCR occurrence patterns could be studied. An early release covering over 500 HLA-typed donors comprised around 300 gigabases of sequencing data and approximately 80 million unique TCR sequences. Because of strong linkage in the cohort, roughly five DR-DQ haplotypes were treated as single units for association and clustering. Every repertoire in the discovery cohort had been generated on one and the same sequencing platform. An earlier analysis of around 580 of the donors used high-throughput TCR beta sequencing to judge whether each TCR beta V gene segment behaved as functional or pseudogenic. The study was designed to test whether signatures of past pathogen exposure could be identified by cataloging public T cell receptors. The number of typed donors differed by locus: about 629-630 for A, B, C, DRB1 and DQB1; 522 for DQA1; about 600 for DPA1; and around 490 for DPB1. Alongside the repertoire data, information on donor age, sex, ethnicity and CMV serostatus was compiled. The study profiled the T cell repertoires of under 700 subjects by immunosequencing and related them to cytomegalovirus serostatus. Of the 350 to 450 genotyped donors, roughly 80% fell in the genetic ancestry cluster associated with self-reported Caucasian donors. Summary of the overall study and its limitations: Presence/absence analyses assumed roughly uniform sequencing depth across donors, an assumption that may not hold. The earlier analysis of 587 of the donors excluded fewer than 20 rarely observed V segments, including chromosome 9 orphons, because counts were too low. The classifier was reported to diagnose cytomegalovirus status with high specificity and sensitivity in both the original and validation cohorts. Most CMV-associated TCR beta chains appeared to be HLA-restricted in a later analysis, and the HLA associations seemed to be driven largely by CMV exposure. Several of the top co-occurrence clusters appeared to be linked to parvovirus B19, influenza, CMV and Epstein-Barr virus, according to a later analysis. CMV serostatus was the only immune exposure information available for the cohort. In vitro tests confirmed that three of the cytomegalovirus-associated TCR beta chains recognize cytomegalovirus antigens. A cluster of highly shared sequence variants was judged likely to be a technical artifact of the sequencing pipeline. It was suggested by the authors that the approach could potentially be generalized to other disease states and immunological phenotypes. At a false discovery rate of 0.05, a later analysis linked some 17,000 TCR beta sequences to specific HLA alleles. The cohort was sequenced for TCR beta chains only, and without alpha or paired-chain data the features that could be detected were limited. According to a later genetic analysis, donors in an Asian-associated ancestry cluster had fewer N-insertions in productive TCRs than the approximately 670-donor mean. A later analysis found that TCR association rates varied across HLA loci, with DRB1 alleles showing the most associated TCRs and HLA-C alleles the fewest. The study listed 150 to 200 TCR beta chains as associated with cytomegalovirus. In a later analysis, HLA-associated TCR beta chains were found to be more clonally expanded and to have lower generation probabilities than equally common non-associated chains. Correlated functional status among segregating V segments might reflect linkage disequilibrium, but an unknown experimental factor could not be ruled out. Most TCR sequences were observed very rarely across donors, whereas some public TCRs were present in many individuals. Some IMGT-functional V segments, including TRBV6-2 and TRBV6-3, could not be told apart with the 87-base-pair reads, so those segments were excluded. In an earlier analysis of about 600 of the donors, most TCR beta V segments appeared in productive rearrangements about 87% or about 30% of the time, broadly matching IMGT annotations. When HLA alleles, especially DR and DQ, strongly co-occurred, attributing TCR associations to individual alleles was difficult. Because some donors lacked HLA typing at each locus, the association tests relied only on the typed subset. A further reported finding was that TCR beta sequences accurately predicted the HLA-A and HLA-B alleles for most subjects in the first cohort. A later genetic analysis associated a missense DCLRE1C variant with V-gene and J-gene trimming of TCR beta chains, and an independent cohort replicated the association.

The library was generated by the immunoSEQ multiplex PCR assay. For the multiplex PCR, a mixture combining 60 forward primers for TCR Vbeta segments and 13 reverse primers for TCR Jbeta segments was used. The CDR3 region of rearranged TCR beta genes was amplified from genomic DNA with a multiplex PCR assay. Amplified TCR beta libraries were sequenced as 87-base-pair reads on the Illumina HiSeq System. Regarding the original processing steps: A later analysis counted about 76 million unique TCR beta chains across the 550 to 750 repertoires, and 10 million to 12 million of these chains were shared by at least two donors. A nearest-neighbor algorithm error-corrected the raw reads and collapsed the reads into unique sequences, merging closely related sequences to remove PCR and sequencing errors. V, D and J gene segments were assigned by aligning CDR3 sequences to IMGT reference sequences. For a sequence to be retained, at least a six-nucleotide match to both a V gene segment and a J gene segment was required. Rearrangements were classified as productive when the CDR3 lacked stop codons and remained in frame with V and J, and all other rearrangements were classified as non-productive. Following IMGT convention, CDR3 was defined as the stretch from the second conserved V-encoded cysteine to the conserved J-encoded phenylalanine. In an earlier analysis of some 550 of the donors, sequences lacking an unambiguous match to a single V gene segment were excluded. In an earlier analysis of 587 of the donors, a V segment was called functional when productive rearrangements were above 56.7%, and segregating when the standard deviation between donors exceeded 5%. A statistical classification framework was built to diagnose cytomegalovirus status from the catalog of TCR beta chain sequences. In a later analysis, V and J genes were assigned by comparing TCR nucleotide sequences against IMGT/GENE-DB human TR gene sequences. Using the TCRdist pipeline, a later analysis assigned CDR3 sequences along with most-parsimonious VDJ recombination scenarios. In a later analysis, every TCR beta chain was defined by the combination of its CDR3 amino acid sequence and its V-gene family, and reads without a unique V-gene family were dropped. As a way to deal with suspected cross-contamination and a sequencing artifact, a later analysis dropped roughly 620 nucleotide sequences that were highly shared and had low generation probability. A later analysis calculated a clonal expansion index for each public chain from normalized within-repertoire ranks of inferred template counts. In a later analysis, generation probabilities were computed using a VDJ recombination model fitted to out-of-frame rearrangements, and the results were checked against IGoR. In a later analysis, TCR-TCR, TCR-HLA and TCR-CMV co-occurrence was scored with hypergeometric tests, and a repertoire-size bias correction was applied to TCR pairs. In a later analysis, false discovery rates were estimated by permuting HLA or CMV assignments 20 times. In a later analysis, co-occurring TCRs were grouped with DBSCAN, and TCRdist sequence similarity was added when clustering was performed within HLA-allele-positive subsets. Repertoires with fewer than 30,000 or more than 120,000 public chains were left out of co-occurrence clustering, as were about 5 repertoires with anomalous nucleotide sharing. TCRdb's version of the immuneACCESS table is confined to in-frame rearrangements and falls short of the full clone set. An unresolved V gene accounts for under half of the shortfall where checked; the remainder is of unknown origin. That table gives V, J and clone size, and the DNA gave D and trimming. Across this sample there are about 200,000 clones, with 82% seen only once. The top ten hold 2.5% to 3.5% of the sample.

The cohort comprised 670 or so healthy bone marrow donors. Cohort members were all nominally healthy when sampled, although unrecorded immune exposures were likely present. The donor was CMV seronegative and was included in the group of about 400 seronegative cohort members. Every donor gave a peripheral blood sample, and the peripheral blood mononuclear cells from that sample were used for TCR beta sequencing. Genomic DNA was extracted from the blood cell samples with the Qiagen DNeasy Blood Extraction Kit. Based on the germline V gene, the CDR1 and CDR2 sequences are MDHEN and SYDVKM. The V and J ends are trimmed by 5 bases and 9 bases, leaving 14 bases between them. There are 13 amino acids in the CDR3, from cysteine to phenylalanine inclusive. Left in the record is the CDR3 DNA by itself, 39 bases read in frame from the first base.

Sequencing was carried out using PBMCs. This chain joins TRBV28 to TRBJ2-1, with no confident D gene call. This clonotype was obtained from a woman between 40 and 50 years old in good health and CMV-seronegative. The sequenced DNA: TGTGCCAGCAGTCCCCCGGTCCATAGTGAGCAGTTCTTC. Translated, it gives CASSPPVHSEQFF. With all but the CDR3 taken from the reference TRBV28 and TRBJ2-1 genes, the full variable domain is: DVKVTQSSRYLVKRTGEKVFLECVQDMDHENMFWYRQDPGLGLRLIYFSYDVKMKEKGDIPEGYSVSREKKERFSLILESASTNQTSMYLCASSPPVHSEQFFGPGTRLTVL.